These 18 T cell receptor beta chains were all obtained from the same sample, sequenced in a study of radiotherapy plus CTLA-4 blockade in lung cancer. Sequencing used immunoSEQ multiplex PCR; TCRdb keeps in-frame clones, though not all of them. The sample has 80,000 to 95,000 clones, around 84% seen once. The sample was peripheral blood, taken from a patient treated with radiotherapy plus ipilimumab. These receptors were obtained from a human donor with non-small cell lung cancer that progressed on radiotherapy plus ipilimumab.

V and J are TRBV7-3 and TRBJ2-7, with 7 bases lining up with TRBD2. The CDR3 sequence is 15 residues long. With 2 bases clipped from V and 3 bases from J, the junction kept 7 bases outside the gene matches. Germline CDR1 is SGHTA and CDR2 is FQGTGA. CDR3 amino acids: CASSLSSGGGYEQYF. Here the CDR3 DNA reads TGTGCCAGCAGCTTATCTAGCGGTGGGGGCTACGAGCAGTACTTC.

The chain uses TRBV7-8 and TRBJ1-1; 9 bases fit TRBD1. This CDR3 has 14 amino acids. From germline, CDR1 is SGHVS and CDR2 FQNEAQ. Trimming took 5 bases from V and 6 from J; bases not matched to a gene: 7. In nucleotides, the CDR3 is TGTGCCAGCAGCCTCCGGGACAGGGCATCTGAAGCTTTCTTT. Residues: CASSLRDRASEAFF.

This chain joins TRBV2 and TRBJ2-7; tentative D call: TRBD1 (5 bases). The CDR3 has 17 residues. Per germline, CDR1 SNHLY and CDR2 FYNNEI. V lost 8 bases and J lost 0, with 23 bases in between. The CDR3 sequence is CASLPTARLSHSYEQYF. The CDR3 DNA reads as TGTGCCAGCCTACCGACAGCTAGGCTCTCCCACTCCTACGAGCAGTACTTC.

The chain links TRBV5-1 to TRBJ2-7; 7 bases are shared with TRBD2. Germline V gene data show CDR1 as SGHRS and CDR2 as YFSETQ. With V trimmed by 4 bases and J by 2 bases, 3 bases remained unmatched. This CDR3 is 13 amino acids long. The CDR3 region has the DNA TGCGCCAGCAGCATCGGGACTACCTACGAGCAGTACTTC. Its protein product is CASSIGTTYEQYF.

CDR3 sequence: CASSDHRENTEAFF. In DNA form, the CDR3 reads TGTGCCAGCAGTGACCACAGGGAAAACACTGAAGCTTTCTTT. The rearrangement joins TRBV27 to TRBJ1-1; TRBD1 might be the D (6 bases). This CDR3 is 14 amino acids long. V shed 5 bases and J shed 2 bases, with 12 bases lying between them. Germline CDR1 MNHEY, CDR2 SMNVEV (reference sequence).

The V gene is TRBV11-2, the J gene TRBJ2-7; 9 nucleotides agree with TRBD2. J gave up 4 bases and V 7 bases, and 8 bases lay outside the gene matches. The germline V gene encodes CDR1 SGHAT and CDR2 FQNNGV. There are 14 residues in the CDR3. CDR3 protein: CASTNPGLAYEQYF. In DNA form, the CDR3 reads TGTGCCAGCACCAATCCGGGACTAGCTTACGAGCAGTACTTC.

The V call is TRBV20-1, the J call TRBJ1-2, with TRBD1 as a possible D gene (6 bases). CDR1 is DFQATT and CDR2 is SNEGSKA in the germline V gene (reference sequence). Trimming removed 1 base from V and 10 bases from J, with 10 bases in between. There are 11 residues in the CDR3. CDR3: CSARGRGDYTF. The CDR3 nucleotides are TGCAGTGCTAGAGGCAGGGGTGACTACACCTTC.

V gene TRBV6-5 combines with J gene TRBJ2-3, with 13 bases fitting TRBD2. The CDR3 spans 15 residues. The germline CDR1 and CDR2 sequences are MNHEY and SVGAGI. Trimming removed 6 bases from V and 6 bases from J; junction bases left unmatched: 6. CDR3 sequence: CASSSGLAGADTQYF. CDR3 bases: TGTGCCAGCAGCTCTGGACTAGCGGGAGCTGATACGCAGTATTTT.

CDR3 sequence (DNA): TGTGCCAGCTCACCACCGCACATTTTGAACACTGAAGCTTTCTTT. It codes for CASSPPHILNTEAFF. The chain uses TRBV18 and TRBJ1-1; D is unclear. Deletions cut 0 bases from V and 0 bases from J, with 8 bases between. The CDR3 length is 15 residues. Germline CDR1 KGHSH, CDR2 LQKENI.

This chain joins TRBV28 and TRBJ1-1; D may be TRBD1 (6 bases). The length of the CDR3 is 14 residues. Trimming pared 3 bases from V and 2 bases from J, leaving 10 bases between. Germline CDR1 reads MDHEN; CDR2 reads SYDVKM. CDR3 DNA: TGTGCCAGCAGTTTCGGGACAAGCAACACTGAAGCTTTCTTT. Translating it yields CASSFGTSNTEAFF.

This chain uses TRBV10-1 with TRBJ1-4; D is undetermined. V was clipped by 0 bases and J by 7 bases, with 12 bases between them. Germline V gene data show CDR1 as WNHNN and CDR2 as SYGVQD (reference sequence). The CDR3 spans 15 residues. CDR3 sequence reads: CASSESTGLGEKLFF. CDR3 DNA sequence: TGCGCCAGCAGTGAGTCGACGGGGTTAGGTGAAAAACTGTTTTTT.

The chain links TRBV18 to TRBJ2-5; 10 bases map to TRBD2. The CDR3 covers 15 residues. V gave up 1 base and J gave up 5 bases; unmatched junction bases: 4. CDR1 is KGHSH, CDR2 LQKENI, per germline. The CDR3 coding sequence is TGTGCCAGCTCACCACTGCCTAGCGGGAGTGAGACCCAGTACTTC. It translates to CASSPLPSGSETQYF.

This clone occurred once. This chain links TRBV27 with TRBJ2-1, with 8 bases fitting TRBD2. The CDR3 consists of 15 residues. With 3 bases clipped from V and 3 bases from J, the junction kept 4 bases outside the gene matches. Germline lookup yields CDR1 MNHEY and CDR2 SMNVEV (reference sequence). Here the CDR3 reads CASSLAGGLYNEQFF. In DNA, the CDR3 is TGTGCCAGCAGTTTGGCGGGAGGCCTCTACAATGAGCAGTTCTTC.

The chain employs TRBV2 and TRBJ2-1, with 10 bases fitting TRBD1. The CDR3 has 14 amino acids. The junction had 7 bases not matched to a gene; V was cut back by 7 bases and J by 7 bases. Germline loops: CDR1 SNHLY, CDR2 FYNNEI. Here the CDR3 DNA reads TGTGCCAGCACCGGACAGGGGGGCGTAAATGAGCAGTTCTTC. This gives the protein CASTGQGGVNEQFF.

In this sample, this clone turned up a few times. The chain recombines TRBV28 with TRBJ1-4; D is uncertain. V lost 3 bases to trimming and J lost 5 bases, with 10 bases between them. The germline gives CDR1 MDHEN, CDR2 SYDVKM. CDR3 size: 14 residues. The DNA of the CDR3 is TGTGCCAGCAGTTTTGGGGATTCGAATGAAAAACTGTTTTTT. As protein: CASSFGDSNEKLFF.

The V gene is TRBV5-7, the J gene TRBJ2-7; D remains unclear. TRBV5-7 carries the ORF label, with uncertain function. The CDR3 contains 11 residues. Trimming took 4 bases from V and 3 from J, leaving 5 bases between them. CDR3 sequence (DNA): TGTGCCAGCAGCAGCCACTACGAGCAGTACTTC. This sequence encodes CASSSHYEQYF.

The chain links TRBV5-8 to TRBJ2-4, with D perhaps matching TRBD1 (6 bases). Germline V CDR1 and CDR2: SGHTS, YDEGEE. This CDR3 region has 15 residues. Trimming removed 2 bases from V and 3 bases from J, with 12 bases in between. As DNA, the CDR3 is TGTGCCAGCAGCTTCCCAGGGGTGGGCAAAAACATTCAGTACTTC. Residues: CASSFPGVGKNIQYF. The full variable domain, completed using reference TRBV5-8 and TRBJ2-4, is EAGVTQSPTHLIKTRGQQATLRCSPISGHTSVYWYQQALGLGLQFLLWYDEGEERNRGNFPPRFSGRQFPNYSSELNVNALELEDSALYLCASSFPGVGKNIQYFGAGTRLSVL.

In this sample, this clone turned up a few times. The chain couples TRBV11-2 to TRBJ2-7, with 7 bases that match TRBD1. V was pared by 2 bases and J by 6 bases, with 4 bases of the junction left unmatched. The germline gives CDR1 SGHAT, CDR2 FQNNGV. This CDR3 has 13 residues. CDR3 sequence (DNA): TGTGCCAGCAGCTTAACCGACAGGGTCGAGCAGTACGTC. Translated: CASSLTDRVEQYV.